These 26 T cell receptor beta chains were sequenced from one sample in a study of cytotoxic CD8 clonotypes in ibrutinib-treated CLL. TCRdb's copy holds only in-frame clones and misses some; the assay was immunoSEQ multiplex PCR. The sample carries roughly 190,000 clones, 55% to 85% recorded once. This specimen consisted of PBMCs, obtained after 24 months of ibrutinib treatment. All receptors derive from a human donor with chronic lymphocytic leukemia.

This clone was seen once. The J gene is TRBJ2-7, the V gene TRBV4-3; TRBD1 aligns across 9 bases. Germline V gives CDR1 LGHNA, CDR2 YSLEER. Trimming removed 1 base from V and 3 bases from J; junction bases left unmatched: 7. The CDR3 loop spans 16 amino acids. CDR3 DNA sequence: TGCGCCAGCAGCCAAGGCCCATGGACAGGGGACTACGAGCAGTACTTC. It encodes CASSQGPWTGDYEQYF.

V and J are TRBV6-5 and TRBJ2-5, with TRBD1 matching over 10 bases. CDR1 and CDR2 (germline): MNHEY, SVGAGI. The V gene end was trimmed by 5 bases and the J gene end by 1 base; junction bases not matched to a gene: 4. CDR3 length equals 15 residues. The CDR3 region has the DNA TGTGCCAGCAGTAATCGGGACAGGGGCCAAGAGACCCAGTACTTC. Protein: CASSNRDRGQETQYF.

This rearrangement joins TRBV15 to TRBJ2-4; 7 bases match TRBD1. Germline lookup yields CDR1 LNHNV and CDR2 YYDKDF (reference sequence). The V gene end was trimmed by 4 bases and the J gene end by 7 bases; junction bases not matched to a gene: 22. The CDR3 runs to 19 residues. The CDR3 DNA reads TGTGCCACCAGCACGTATACGTTCGACAGGGCCCCTAACCAGAACATTCAGTACTTC. Residues: CATSTYTFDRAPNQNIQYF. Full variable domain (rest looked up from reference TRBV15 and TRBJ2-4): DAMVIQNPRYQVTQFGKPVTLSCSQTLNHNVMYWYQQKSSQAPKLLFHYYDKDFNNEADTPDNFQSRRPNTSFCFLDIRSPGLGDTAMYLCATSTYTFDRAPNQNIQYFGAGTRLSVL.

This clone was observed a single time. The J gene is TRBJ2-3, the V gene TRBV6-1, with 14 positions matching TRBD2. Germline CDR1 MNHNS, CDR2 SASEGT. After removal of 4 bases from V and 3 bases from J, the junction contained 9 bases not matched to a gene. The CDR3 spans 18 residues. The CDR3 region is CASSGPGLAGVRTDTQYF. In DNA, the CDR3 is TGTGCCAGCAGTGGACCGGGACTAGCGGGAGTGAGGACAGATACGCAGTATTTT.

The chain employs TRBV5-5 and TRBJ1-1; D uncertain. Germline values: CDR1 SGHKS, CDR2 YYEKEE (reference sequence). The length of the CDR3 is 15 residues. V shed 4 bases and J shed 3 bases, with 16 bases lying between them. The CDR3 here is CASSMTPARYTEAFF. CDR3 bases: TGTGCCAGCAGCATGACCCCCGCAAGGTACACTGAAGCTTTCTTT.

This clone showed up just a few times. V is TRBV11-3 and J is TRBJ1-1; D remains ambiguous. V was clipped by 4 bases and J by 5 bases, with 17 bases between them. This CDR3 is 15 amino acids long. Germline values: CDR1 SGHNT, CDR2 YENEEA. In DNA form, the CDR3 reads TGTGCCAGCAGCTCTAGACACACTCGAGGGACTGAAGCTTTCTTT. Its translation is CASSSRHTRGTEAFF.

This chain joins TRBV5-1 and TRBJ2-7; 10 bases fit TRBD2. The CDR3 extends over 15 amino acids. Looked up from germline, CDR1 is SGHRS and CDR2 is YFSETQ. Losses at the gene ends were 0 bases for V and 6 bases for J; bases not matched to a gene: 6. This CDR3 is CASSLGDLAGVEQYF. CDR3 in DNA: TGCGCCAGCAGCTTGGGGGATCTAGCGGGAGTCGAGCAGTACTTC.

The sample holds a few counts of this clone. The chain joins TRBV27 to TRBJ2-1, with no clear D. With 5 bases removed from V and 5 bases from J, the gap between germline ends came to 7 bases. The CDR3 consists of 12 residues. CDR1 and CDR2 from the germline V gene are MNHEY and SMNVEV (reference sequence). In DNA, the CDR3 is TGTGCCAGCAGTCAGGTGGACAATGAGCAGTTCTTC. This sequence encodes CASSQVDNEQFF.

About this clone itself: Sequence at one end of the junction differs from germline and may be a read error. The V and J genes are TRBV20-1 and TRBJ1-1; tentatively, D is TRBD1 (6 bases). CDR1 is DFQATT, CDR2 SNEGSKA, per germline (reference sequence). CDR3 length equals 11 residues. The CDR3 protein is CSAQGDIQGIF. CDR3 DNA sequence: TGCAGTGCTCAGGGAGATATACAGGGAATCTTT.

This clone was seen only a few times. This chain joins TRBV6-1 and TRBJ2-7; 9 bases align to TRBD2. The CDR3 totals 14 residues. Looked up from germline, CDR1 is MNHNS and CDR2 is SASEGT. Trimming cost V 3 bases and J 7 bases; bases outside gene matches: 7. This CDR3 is CASSELAGSYEQYF. The CDR3 coding sequence is TGTGCCAGCAGTGAGCTAGCGGGATCGTATGAGCAGTACTTC.

This chain links TRBV13 with TRBJ1-1; 7 nucleotides align to TRBD1. The V gene's germline CDR1 is PRHDT and CDR2 FYEKMQ (reference sequence). The V segment lost 4 bases and the J segment 4 bases; nucleotides outside the gene matches: 12. The CDR3 totals 16 residues. The CDR3 loop is CASSSTDREDGTEAFF. The DNA of the CDR3 is TGTGCCAGCAGCTCCACCGACAGGGAGGATGGCACTGAAGCTTTCTTT. Drawing the rest from reference TRBV13 and TRBJ1-1, the complete variable domain is AAGVIQSPRHLIKEKRETATLKCYPIPRHDTVYWYQQGPGQDPQFLISFYEKMQSDKGSIPDRFSAQQFSDYHSELNMSSLELGDSALYFCASSSTDREDGTEAFFGQGTRLTVV.

This clone has more than one count but fewer than ten. CDR3 residues: CAISESWDRVYQYF. The CDR3 DNA is TGTGCCATCAGTGAGTCATGGGACAGGGTCTATCAGTACTTC. The chain joins TRBV10-3 to TRBJ2-7, with TRBD1 matching over 9 bases. The V and J ends lost 0 bases and 10 bases, in that order; junction bases with no gene match: 7. Germline CDR1 is ENHRY and CDR2 is SYGVKD. The CDR3 length is 14 residues.

This chain connects TRBV6-1 to TRBJ1-2; 8 positions agree with TRBD1. The CDR3 consists of 17 residues. V lost 2 bases and J lost 4; bases outside the gene matches: 12. From germline, CDR1 is MNHNS and CDR2 SASEGT. CDR3 in DNA: TGTGCCAGCAGTGAATCAAGAAGCCGGACAGGGATCTATGGCTACACCTTC. Residues: CASSESRSRTGIYGYTF.

V gene TRBV10-3 combines with J gene TRBJ2-4, with 9 bases identical to TRBD1. The CDR3 totals 14 residues. Germline values: CDR1 ENHRY, CDR2 SYGVKD. J gave up 8 bases and V 4 bases, and 6 bases lay outside the gene matches. CDR3: CAISVGQGLDIQYF. The CDR3 DNA is TGTGCCATCAGTGTGGGACAGGGTCTAGACATTCAGTACTTC.

The chain recombines TRBV5-4 with TRBJ2-3; D assignment may be TRBD1 or TRBD2 (5 bases each). Between the trimmed V and J ends, which lost 5 bases and 2 bases, there was a span of 15 bases. Germline V gives CDR1 SGHNT, CDR2 YYREEE (reference sequence). CDR3 length: 15 residues. CDR3 DNA sequence: TGTGCCAGCAGTAAGGATCGGGACCCCACAGATACGCAGTATTTT. As protein: CASSKDRDPTDTQYF.

The CDR3 DNA reads as TGTGCCAGCAGTTCCGCGGGAGGGCGTGTCGAGCAGTACTTC. Residues: CASSSAGGRVEQYF. The chain recombines TRBV27 with TRBJ2-7; the match to TRBD2 covers 9 bases. This CDR3 comprises 14 residues. CDR1 is MNHEY, CDR2 SMNVEV, per germline (reference sequence). V was clipped by 4 bases and J by 6 bases; unmatched bases: 7.

The J gene is TRBJ2-5, the V gene TRBV2, with a possible D match to TRBD1 (6 bases). The CDR3 has 14 residues. V was shortened by 5 bases and J by 7 bases, with 17 bases between the two germline ends. Per germline, CDR1 SNHLY and CDR2 FYNNEI. The CDR3 nucleotides are TGTGCCAGCAGTAACCCGGGTGGGGGCTGGACCCAGTACTTC. Residues: CASSNPGGGWTQYF.

The chain links TRBV6-5 to TRBJ1-2; the D gene is possibly TRBD1 (5 bases). Between the trimmed V and J ends, which lost 5 bases and 7 bases, there was a span of 11 bases. The CDR3 is made up of 12 amino acids. Germline V gene lookup returns CDR1 MNHEY and CDR2 SVGAGI. The CDR3 DNA reads TGTGCCAGCAGTAGGGACGCCACTGGCTACACCTTC. This translates into CASSRDATGYTF.

The sample holds one count of this clone. J is TRBJ2-2 and V is TRBV6-5; D may be TRBD2 (6 bases). V lost 4 bases and J 0 bases, leaving 9 bases between the germline ends. CDR3 length equals 15 residues. Germline CDR1 and CDR2: MNHEY and SVGAGI. CDR3 nucleotides: TGTGCCAGCAGTTGGACTAAAACGAACACCGGGGAGCTGTTTTTT. Residues: CASSWTKTNTGELFF.

As regards this clone: Distinct nucleotide sequences in the sample also encode this CDR3. CDR3 DNA sequence: TGTGCCAGCAGCTTCGGCAGCTCCTACGAGCAGTACTTC. This translates into CASSFGSSYEQYF. The chain couples TRBV7-6 to TRBJ2-7; D gene unclear. This CDR3 region has 13 residues. Trimming cost V 3 bases and J 0 bases, with 6 bases left between them. Per the germline V gene, CDR1 is SGHVS and CDR2 is FNYEAQ.

This clone is a singleton in its sample. The chain has TRBV6-4 and TRBJ2-1; D gene uncertain. The CDR3 totals 13 residues. V gave up 6 bases and J gave up 7 bases, with 13 bases separating them. CDR1 and CDR2 from the germline V gene are MRHNA and SNTAGT. CDR3 region: CASSDSGDNEQFF. The DNA for the CDR3 is TGTGCCAGCAGCGATTCTGGGGATAATGAGCAGTTCTTC.

V is TRBV4-1 and J is TRBJ2-2; D remains ambiguous. From germline, CDR1 is MGHRA and CDR2 YSYEKL. CDR3 size: 15 residues. V lost 5 bases and J lost 4, with 14 bases in between. CDR3 protein: CASSYRSALTGELFF. CDR3 nucleotides: TGCGCCAGCAGCTACCGATCTGCGCTCACCGGGGAGCTGTTTTTT.

The rearrangement joins TRBV15 to TRBJ2-7; D unresolved. V was pared by 5 bases and J by 0 bases, with 14 bases between. The CDR3 totals 15 residues. CDR1 and CDR2 from the germline V gene are LNHNV and YYDKDF (reference sequence). Here the CDR3 DNA reads TGTGCCACCAGCGGTTACCGGGCGAGCTCCTACGAGCAGTACTTC. Its translation is CATSGYRASSYEQYF.

The chain couples TRBV4-3 to TRBJ2-3; D not resolved. In germline, CDR1 is LGHNA, CDR2 YSLEER. Trimming left V 1 base short and J 2 bases short, with 10 bases between. There are 15 residues in the CDR3. For the CDR3, the DNA is TGCGCCAGCAGCCAAGGGGATCCCCACACAGATACGCAGTATTTT. It translates to CASSQGDPHTDTQYF.

The rearrangement links TRBV10-1 to TRBJ1-5; 7 nucleotides match TRBD1. This CDR3 spans 15 amino acids. Trimming cost V 6 bases and J 0 bases; bases outside gene matches: 5. Looked up from germline, CDR1 is WNHNN and CDR2 is SYGVQD (reference sequence). The CDR3 loop is CASRTGTDSNQPQHF. The DNA for the CDR3 is TGCGCCAGCAGGACCGGGACAGATAGCAATCAGCCCCAGCATTTT.

The sample holds a few counts of this clone. The V call is TRBV30, the J call TRBJ2-2, with TRBD2 matching 9 bases. CDR1 is GTSNPN, CDR2 SVGIG, per germline (reference sequence). The CDR3 totals 12 residues. In nucleotides, the CDR3 is TGTGTCCTGGCGGGAGGGGCCGGGGAGCTGTTTTTT. Translated, it gives CVLAGGAGELFF.